The clone carrying this TCR beta chain was detected only a few times. This record belongs to a study of low-dose radiotherapy and immunotherapy resistance in tumors. On the study more broadly: With 1 Gy per fraction every two weeks, Cohort 2 accumulated 13 Gy across 26 weeks.

The CDR3 covers 13 residues. V lost 6 bases, J lost 5 bases, and 10 bases lay in between. Germline CDR1 SGHDN, CDR2 FVKESK. The time point is: after trial treatment. Treatment here: LDRT plus nivolumab, ipilimumab, low-dose cyclophosphamide and aspirin (RACIN trial). First-strand cDNA used TRAV- and TRBV-specific primers, covering alpha and beta chains. Using a constant-region primer together with a V-primer adapter, TCRs were subjected to roughly 20 PCR cycles of amplification. A single record per CDR3 protein comes from TCRdb applying MiXCR to the reads. The sample consists of 30,000 to 45,000 distinct CDR3 sequences, less than 25% of them appearing once.

V and J are TRBV14 and TRBJ2-2; D unresolved. This specimen was PBMCs, taken after low-dose radiotherapy plus immunotherapy. This receptor was identified in a female donor with ovarian cancer. The CDR3 loop reads CASRPQLTGELFF. CDR3 nucleotide sequence: TGTGCCAGCAGGCCACAGTTAACCGGGGAGCTGTTTTTT.